Reported below is one T cell receptor beta chain. Antigen: not known. This entry belongs to a study of cytomegalovirus exposure and HLA in healthy donors. General observations from the study: Among TCR sequences, most were rare, though some public TCRs appeared in many donors.

Germline CDR1 LGHNA, CDR2 YSLEER. The CDR3 is 16 amino acids. The germline V and J ends were trimmed by 0 bases and 4 bases, with 15 bases remaining between them. Primers included in the PCR were 60 Vbeta and 13 Jbeta primers. This table comes from immunoSEQ multiplex PCR, and its TCRdb copy is limited to in-frame clones, with some not included. The table includes about 100,000 clones, more than 60% detected once. The receptor was derived from a woman aged 18-29 years in good health and CMV-seropositive. The chain links TRBV4-3 to TRBJ1-1, with a tentative D call TRBD1 (6 bases). Specimen: PBMCs. The CDR3 sequence is CASSQDGPGESTEAFF. For the CDR3, the DNA is TGCGCCAGCAGCCAAGATGGGCCAGGGGAGAGCACTGAAGCTTTCTTT.